Below, 10 T cell receptor beta chains from the same sample are listed, as sequenced in a study of cytomegalovirus exposure and HLA in healthy donors. With 60 Vbeta and 13 Jbeta primers, the PCR was carried out. Only in-frame clones appear in the TCRdb table, and some are missing; sequencing was by immunoSEQ multiplex PCR. The sample has under 200,000 clones, approximately 83% seen once. Material: PBMCs. The source of these receptors is a man aged 18 to 29 in good health and CMV-seropositive.

The chain links TRBV10-3 to TRBJ1-2; 8 nucleotides align to TRBD1. V was pared by 6 bases and J by 0 bases, with 15 bases of the junction left unmatched. Germline assignment: CDR1 ENHRY and CDR2 SYGVKD. The CDR3 runs 18 residues. Here the CDR3 DNA reads TGTGCCATCAGCGCCGCCTGGACAGGGAGGGATCCTAACTATGGCTACACCTTC. It encodes CAISAAWTGRDPNYGYTF.

This chain connects TRBV6-5 to TRBJ1-2, with 9 bases fitting TRBD1. J was trimmed by 8 bases and V by 1 base; bases with no gene match: 8. The germline gives CDR1 MNHEY, CDR2 SVGAGI. CDR3 length equals 15 residues. DNA for the CDR3: TGTGCCAGCAGTTACTACGGGGGACAGGGTAAAGGCTACACCTTC. Protein: CASSYYGGQGKGYTF.

The chain carries TRBV5-4 and TRBJ2-5, with 8 bases aligning to TRBD1. The CDR3 length is 15 residues. Germline CDR1 SGHNT, CDR2 YYREEE (reference sequence). Trimming took 0 bases from V and 5 from J; bases not matched to a gene: 6. Here the CDR3 DNA reads TGTGCCAGCAGCTTGGCCACAGGGGGACAGGAGACCCAGTACTTC. Translating it yields CASSLATGGQETQYF.

The chain couples TRBV7-6 to TRBJ2-3; D is possibly TRBD2 (6 bases). V shed 5 bases and J shed 2 bases, with 14 bases lying between them. The CDR3 has 15 residues. Germline CDR1 SGHVS, CDR2 FNYEAQ. The CDR3 sequence: CASSPHRRDTDTQYF. For the CDR3, the DNA is TGTGCCAGCAGCCCCCACAGGAGGGACACAGATACGCAGTATTTT.

This sequence joins TRBV30 and TRBJ1-6; perhaps TRBD1 as D (6 bases). Germline CDR1 is GTSNPN and CDR2 is SVGIG (reference sequence). The CDR3 is 13 amino acids. Trimming removed 1 base from V and 7 bases from J, with 8 bases in between. Written as DNA, the CDR3 is TGTGCCTGGAGTGACAGGGTGAATTCACCCCTCCACTTT. It encodes CAWSDRVNSPLHF.

The V and J genes are TRBV5-1 and TRBJ1-4; 7 positions agree with TRBD1. V trimming: 4 bases; J trimming: 0 bases; junction bases outside the gene matches: 6. The CDR3 has 16 amino acids. Germline-derived CDR1 and CDR2 are SGHRS and YFSETQ. CDR3 sequence reads: CASSQGTVATNEKLFF. The CDR3 DNA is TGCGCCAGCAGCCAGGGGACAGTTGCAACTAATGAAAAACTGTTTTTT.

The genes are TRBV2 and TRBJ2-2; 10 bases match TRBD1. Germline V gene sequence: CDR1 SNHLY, CDR2 FYNNEI. The CDR3 is 15 residues long. The V and J ends lost 6 bases and 5 bases, in that order; junction bases with no gene match: 6. The CDR3 DNA follows: TGTGCCAGCAGAATTGGGACAGGGGATACCGGGGAGCTGTTTTTT. Translation gives CASRIGTGDTGELFF.

The CDR3, as DNA: TGTGCCAGCTCGGCCTTTGGGGGCGAAAAACTGTTTTTT. It is translated as CASSAFGGEKLFF. V gene TRBV28 combines with J gene TRBJ1-4, with D perhaps matching TRBD1 (6 bases). V was clipped by 8 bases and J by 8 bases, with 15 bases between them. Looked up from germline, CDR1 is MDHEN and CDR2 is SYDVKM. The CDR3 has 13 residues.

The chain uses TRBV6-5 and TRBJ2-3, with D perhaps TRBD2 (6 bases). Trimming took 5 bases from V and 6 from J, leaving 18 bases between them. The length of the CDR3 is 15 residues. Germline V gene data show CDR1 as MNHEY and CDR2 as SVGAGI. The CDR3 region is CASSPWDLTVDTQYF. The CDR3 DNA reads as TGTGCCAGCAGTCCCTGGGACTTGACCGTCGATACGCAGTATTTT.

This clone has a single count. The chain employs TRBV7-8 and TRBJ2-5, with a possible D match to TRBD2 (5 bases). This CDR3 has 14 residues. Trimming left V 4 bases short and J 5 bases short, with 14 bases between. Germline V lookup: CDR1 SGHVS, CDR2 FQNEAQ. In DNA form, the CDR3 reads TGTGCCAGCAGCTCCTCCCGGGGTCACGAGACCCAGTACTTC. Translated, it gives CASSSSRGHETQYF.